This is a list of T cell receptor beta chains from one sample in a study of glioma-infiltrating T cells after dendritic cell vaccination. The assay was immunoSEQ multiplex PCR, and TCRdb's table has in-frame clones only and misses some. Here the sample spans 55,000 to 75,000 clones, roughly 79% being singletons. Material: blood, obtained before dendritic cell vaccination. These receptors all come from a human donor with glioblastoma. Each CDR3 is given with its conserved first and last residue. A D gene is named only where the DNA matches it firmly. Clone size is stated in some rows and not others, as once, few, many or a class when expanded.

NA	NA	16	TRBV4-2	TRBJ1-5	TGTGCCAGCAGCCGAATATACCCGGACAGCGCGCAGCCCCAGCATTTT	CASSRIYPDSAQPQHF
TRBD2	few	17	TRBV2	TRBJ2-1	TGTGCCAGCAGTGGAGGGACTAGCGGGTCCGCCTACAATGAGCAGTTCTTC	CASSGGTSGSAYNEQFF
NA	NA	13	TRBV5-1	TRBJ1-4	TGCGCCAGCAGCGGGGGGGGAGATGAAAAACTGTTTTTT	CASSGGGDEKLFF
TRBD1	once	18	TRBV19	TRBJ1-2	TGTGCCAGTAGTAATTATCAGGGGCCGGGACAGGCGATCTATGGCTACACCTTC	CASSNYQGPGQAIYGYTF
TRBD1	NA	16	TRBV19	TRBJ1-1	TGTGCCAGTAGTCTCCCTTACCACCGGGACAGGGGCGAAGCTTTCTTT	CASSLPYHRDRGEAFF
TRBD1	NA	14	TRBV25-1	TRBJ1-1	TGTGCCAGCAGTGAATATTCGACAGGGACTGAAGCTTTCTTT	CASSEYSTGTEAFF
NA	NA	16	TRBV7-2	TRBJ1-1	TGTGCCAGCAGCTTATATACAGGCAAAATGAACACTGAAGCTTTCTTT	CASSLYTGKMNTEAFF
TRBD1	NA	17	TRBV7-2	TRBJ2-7	TGTGCCAGCAGCTTAGTCGCGGGCCAGGGGGATGCCTACGAGCAGTACTTC	CASSLVAGQGDAYEQYF
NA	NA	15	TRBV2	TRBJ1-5	TGTGCCAGCCAGCGGGGGGAGTACAGCAATCAGCCCCAGCATTTT	CASQRGEYSNQPQHF
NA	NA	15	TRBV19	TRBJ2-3	TGTGCCAGTAGTCCCTACGGGAGTGGCGCAGATACGCAGTATTTT	CASSPYGSGADTQYF
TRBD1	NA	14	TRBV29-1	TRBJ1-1	TGCAGCGTTGATAGACAGGGGGCAGGGACTGAAGCTTTCTTT	CSVDRQGAGTEAFF
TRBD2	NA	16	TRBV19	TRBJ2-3	TGTGCCAGTAGTATAGGGGGTAGCGGGGAGGCGGATACGCAGTATTTT	CASSIGGSGEADTQYF
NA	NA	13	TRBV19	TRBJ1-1	TGTGCCAGTAGTACTGGGGGACACAGGGAAGCTTTCTTT	CASSTGGHREAFF
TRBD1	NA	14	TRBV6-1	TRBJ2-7	TGTGCCAGCAGTGTACAGGGGGGCTCCTACGAGCAGTACTTC	CASSVQGGSYEQYF
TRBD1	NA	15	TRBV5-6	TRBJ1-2	TGTGCCAGCAGCCCTGGGACAGGGAGTTCCCTCGGCTACACCTTC	CASSPGTGSSLGYTF
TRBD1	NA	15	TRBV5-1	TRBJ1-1	TGCGCCAGCAGCCTGGACAGGGGCCGGGACACTGAAGCTTTCTTT	CASSLDRGRDTEAFF
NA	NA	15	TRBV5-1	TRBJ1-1	TGCGCCAGCAGCTTGTCTAACAGGAAGAACACTGAAGCTTTCTTT	CASSLSNRKNTEAFF
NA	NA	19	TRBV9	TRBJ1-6	TGTGCCAGCAGCGCCTCCGGTCAAGAGGCCTACTCCTATAATTCACCCCTCCACTTT	CASSASGQEAYSYNSPLHF
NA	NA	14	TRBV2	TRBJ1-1	TGTGCCAGCAGCACTCAACCGGGGAACACTGAAGCTTTCTTT	CASSTQPGNTEAFF
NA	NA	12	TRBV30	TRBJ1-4	TGTGCCTGGCGGGATCGTCATGAAAAACTGTTTTTT	CAWRDRHEKLFF
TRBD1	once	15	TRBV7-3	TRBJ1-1	TGTGCCAGCAGCACGAGACAGGGAACAAACACTGAAGCTTTCTTT	CASSTRQGTNTEAFF
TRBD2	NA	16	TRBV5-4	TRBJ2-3	TGTGCCAGCAGCTTTGGGGGCGCGGGAGGATCCGATACGCAGTATTTT	CASSFGGAGGSDTQYF
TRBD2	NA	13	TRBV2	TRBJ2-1	TGTGCCACCAAAGCGGGGGACTACAATGAGCAGTTCTTC	CATKAGDYNEQFF
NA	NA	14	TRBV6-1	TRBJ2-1	TGTGCCAGCAAGGTGGACATTGACTACAATGAGCAGTTCTTC	CASKVDIDYNEQFF
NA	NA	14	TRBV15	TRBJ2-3	TGTGCCACCAGCAGAGGTCTTAGCACAGATACGCAGTATTTT	CATSRGLSTDTQYF
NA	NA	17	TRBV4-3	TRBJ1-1	TGCGCCAGCAGCCCACAAGCCAATCAGGGGTGGAACACTGAAGCTTTCTTT	CASSPQANQGWNTEAFF
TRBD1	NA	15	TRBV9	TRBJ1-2	TGTGCCAGCAGCGCACAACCGGGACAGCTCTATGGCTACACCTTC	CASSAQPGQLYGYTF
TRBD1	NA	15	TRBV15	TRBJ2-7	TGTGCCACCAGCGCCGACAGGGGAAGCTCCTACGAGCAGTACTTC	CATSADRGSSYEQYF
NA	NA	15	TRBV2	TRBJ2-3	TGTGCCAGCAGTGAAACCCGATCAGGGCCAGATACGCAGTATTTT	CASSETRSGPDTQYF
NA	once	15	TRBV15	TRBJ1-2	TGTGCCACCAGCACTAAACAGGGCTCCGTGAGTGGCTACACCTTC	CATSTKQGSVSGYTF
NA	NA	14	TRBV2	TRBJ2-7	TGTGCCAGCAGTGAAGAGAGGATCACCTACGAGCAGTACTTC	CASSEERITYEQYF